Below are 15 T cell receptor beta chains sequenced from a single sample in a study of blood T cell repertoires in COVID-19. Only in-frame clones appear in the TCRdb table, and some are missing; sequencing was by immunoSEQ multiplex PCR. The data contain 120,000 to 150,000 clones, 80% to 90% of them singletons. The sequencing input was peripheral blood. The receptors were sampled from a woman aged 55-70 years with COVID-19, enrolled during active disease.

The chain links TRBV3-1 (or the pseudogene TRBV3-2) to TRBJ1-2; D perhaps matches TRBD1 (5 bases). This CDR3 spans 14 amino acids. Trimming took off 2 bases at V and 3 bases at J, with 10 bases between the two ends. CDR1 LGHDT and CDR2 YNNKEL come from the germline V gene (reference sequence). The CDR3 spells CASSQRAGYYGYTF. CDR3 sequence (DNA): TGTGCCAGCAGCCAAAGAGCAGGGTACTATGGCTACACCTTC.

This chain connects TRBV11-2 to TRBJ2-2; D not certain. CDR1 SGHAT and CDR2 FQNNGV come from the germline V gene. V lost 4 bases and J 2 bases, leaving 5 bases between the germline ends. The CDR3 has 13 residues. CDR3 in amino acids: CASSSPNTGELFF. CDR3 DNA sequence: TGTGCCAGCAGCTCCCCTAACACCGGGGAGCTGTTTTTT.

The J gene is TRBJ1-6, the V gene TRBV5-1; TRBD1 agrees at 9 bases. Germline loops: CDR1 SGHRS, CDR2 YFSETQ. V dropped 4 bases and J dropped 11; count of bases not matched to a gene: 7. This CDR3 comprises 14 residues. The CDR3 DNA reads as TGCGCCAGCAGCCCGGACAGGGGACCCGCACCCCTCCACTTT. Encoded protein: CASSPDRGPAPLHF.

The chain links TRBV2 to TRBJ1-2; tentative D call: TRBD1 (5 bases). V dropped 4 bases and J dropped 4 bases, with 13 bases sitting between them. The CDR3 spans 14 residues. Germline V gives CDR1 SNHLY, CDR2 FYNNEI. The CDR3 nucleotides read TGTGCCAGCAGTGGGAGTAGGGGAATCTATGGCTACACCTTC. Residues: CASSGSRGIYGYTF.

The chain joins TRBV7-6 to TRBJ2-4; TRBD2 agrees at 8 bases. Germline V gene sequence: CDR1 SGHVS, CDR2 FNYEAQ. The V segment lost 1 base and the J segment 0 bases; nucleotides outside the gene matches: 5. This CDR3 has 17 amino acids. CDR3 DNA sequence: TGTGCCAGCAGCTTAGACGAGCGGGGGCTAGCCAAAAACATTCAGTACTTC. This codes for CASSLDERGLAKNIQYF.

The J gene is TRBJ1-1, the V gene TRBV18, with D possibly TRBD1 on 5 matching bases. The CDR3 extends over 14 amino acids. Germline V gene lookup returns CDR1 KGHSH and CDR2 LQKENI. The germline V and J ends were trimmed by 4 bases and 1 base, with 10 bases remaining between them. The CDR3 DNA reads as TGTGCCAGCTCACTTCTGACAGCGAACACTGAAGCTTTCTTT. Translation gives CASSLLTANTEAFF.

The rearrangement uses TRBV5-4 and TRBJ2-5; 16 bases line up with TRBD2. CDR1 is SGHNT and CDR2 is YYREEE in the germline V gene (reference sequence). This CDR3 has 19 amino acids. Losses at the gene ends were 4 bases for V and 1 base for J; bases not matched to a gene: 10. In DNA form, the CDR3 reads TGTGCCAGCAGCGCGGGACTAGCGGGGGGGCCTGGATCCCAAGAGACCCAGTACTTC. This codes for CASSAGLAGGPGSQETQYF.

The chain combines TRBV7-2 with TRBJ2-7, with D possibly being TRBD1 (5 bases). Per the germline V gene, CDR1 is SGHTA and CDR2 is FQGNSA. Trimming took off 5 bases at V and 1 base at J, with 15 bases between the two ends. This CDR3 is 15 amino acids long. CDR3 loop: CASSTSLTESYEQYF. The CDR3 DNA sequence: TGTGCCAGCAGCACCTCCCTGACAGAGTCCTACGAGCAGTACTTC.

The chain couples TRBV2 to TRBJ2-2; D ambiguous. V dropped 4 bases and J dropped 5 bases, with 17 bases sitting between them. Germline CDR1 is SNHLY and CDR2 is FYNNEI. The CDR3 contains 16 residues. The CDR3 nucleotides read TGTGCCAGCAGTGGGTCGGCAGGTATTACGACCGGGGAGCTGTTTTTT. This gives the protein CASSGSAGITTGELFF.

V is TRBV7-9 and J is TRBJ2-5; a possible D gene is TRBD2 (5 bases). The CDR3 is 16 amino acids. Germline CDR1 reads SEHNR; CDR2 reads FQNEAQ (reference sequence). V was clipped by 4 bases and J by 5 bases, with 20 bases between them. This CDR3 is CASSSLPLGSVETQYF. CDR3 sequence (DNA): TGTGCCAGCAGCTCCCTACCCCTGGGTAGCGTGGAGACCCAGTACTTC.

This chain connects TRBV12-3 or TRBV12-4 to TRBJ1-1, with no clear D. The CDR3 extends over 13 amino acids. Trimming shortened V by 1 base and J by 5 bases, and 8 bases separated the two germline ends. In DNA, the CDR3 is TGTGCCAGCAGTTTAGGTAGTTGGACTGAAGCTTTCTTT. Translation: CASSLGSWTEAFF.

CDR3 DNA sequence: TGTGCCAGCAGTGATCCTTGGGGGCTCAGGACGCCCGACACTGAAGCTTTCTTT. Protein sequence: CASSDPWGLRTPDTEAFF. The rearrangement joins TRBV6-4 to TRBJ1-1; tentative D call: TRBD1 (6 bases). Germline CDR1 and CDR2: MRHNA and SNTAGT. This CDR3 contains 18 residues. V lost 3 bases and J 3 bases, leaving 23 bases between the germline ends.

In DNA form, the CDR3 reads TGTGCCAGCAGCCCTGACTGGACAGGGCGAGCCTTGGGCAATCAGCCCCAGCATTTT. It encodes CASSPDWTGRALGNQPQHF. V and J are TRBV5-5 and TRBJ1-5; 8 positions agree with TRBD1. CDR1 and CDR2 from the germline V gene are SGHKS and YYEKEE (reference sequence). This CDR3 has 19 amino acids. Germline trimming cut 4 bases from V and 2 bases from J; bases unmatched to any gene: 17.

V gene TRBV3-1 (or the pseudogene TRBV3-2) combines with J gene TRBJ2-5; possible D gene TRBD1, 5 bases. Trimming left V 3 bases short and J 4 bases short, with 12 bases between. CDR3 length: 14 amino acids. Germline V CDR1 and CDR2: LGHDT, YNNKEL (reference sequence). The CDR3, as DNA: TGTGCCAGCAGCCAGTCGGCAGGGTCAGAGACCCAGTACTTC. As protein: CASSQSAGSETQYF.

The rearrangement uses TRBV5-8 and TRBJ1-2; D is unclear. Trimming removed 1 base from V and 6 bases from J, with 10 bases in between. Germline V gene lookup returns CDR1 SGHTS and CDR2 YDEGEE. This CDR3 region has 13 residues. The CDR3 spells CASSLPIIDGYTF. CDR3 in DNA: TGTGCCAGCAGCTTGCCCATAATAGATGGCTACACCTTC. Using reference TRBV5-8 and TRBJ1-2 for the parts outside the CDR3, the full variable domain is EAGVTQSPTHLIKTRGQQATLRCSPISGHTSVYWYQQALGLGLQFLLWYDEGEERNRGNFPPRFSGRQFPNYSSELNVNALELEDSALYLCASSLPIIDGYTFGSGTRLTVV.